The 24 T cell receptor beta chains in this list originate from one sample, sequenced in a study of CD8 T cells in ankylosing spondylitis. TCRdb recomputed calls from the 5' RACE reads with MiXCR, one row per CDR3 protein. The repertoire has some 120,000 distinct CDR3 sequences, approximately 15% of them found once; the top ten carry 2.5% to 3%. Sequenced input: blood, either unsorted or a sorted T cell fraction (not recorded which). All receptors come from a female donor with ankylosing spondylitis or in good health (not recorded which).

Here the CDR3 reads CASGAGGYGYTF. DNA for the CDR3: TGTGCCAGCGGGGCCGGGGGCTATGGCTACACCTTC. The rearrangement joins TRBV12-3 or TRBV12-4 to TRBJ1-2; tentative D call: TRBD1 (5 bases). This CDR3 contains 12 residues. The V gene lost 8 bases and the J gene lost 4 bases, with 11 bases spanning the gap.

The sample holds many counts of this clonotype. The chain couples TRBV20-1 to TRBJ2-3; no definite D call. Germline CDR1 DFQATT, CDR2 SNEGSKA (reference sequence). V was trimmed by 0 bases and J by 5 bases, leaving 12 bases between them. The CDR3 sequence is 14 residues long. The CDR3 protein is CSAREAGKGDTQYF. The CDR3 bases are TGCAGTGCTAGAGAGGCTGGGAAAGGAGATACGCAGTATTTT.

This clonotype occurred many times. The rearrangement links TRBV5-1 to TRBJ2-3; no clear D. Germline loops: CDR1 SGHRS, CDR2 YFSETQ. Trimming shortened V by 0 bases and J by 14 bases, and 22 bases separated the two germline ends. This CDR3 has 15 amino acids. The CDR3 loop reads CASSLAPMSSQIPYF. Written as DNA, the CDR3 is TGCGCCAGCAGCTTGGCTCCCATGAGCAGCCAAATCCCGTATTTT. The variable domain in full, with the rest retrieved from reference TRBV5-1 and TRBJ2-3, is KAGVTQTPRYLIKTRGQQVTLSCSPISGHRSVSWYQQTPGQGLQFLFEYFSETQRNKGNFPGRFSGRQFSNSRSEMNVSTLELGDSALYLCASSLAPMSSQIPYFGPGTRLTVL.

The J gene is TRBJ2-7, the V gene TRBV6-2 or TRBV6-3, with 11 bases fitting TRBD2. Looked up from germline, CDR1 is MNHEY and CDR2 is SVGEGT. The CDR3 spans 15 residues. With 4 bases clipped from V and 5 bases from J, the junction kept 7 bases outside the gene matches. The CDR3 DNA reads as TGTGCCAGCAGTTGGAACGGACTAGCGGGTGACGAGCAGTACTTC. This sequence encodes CASSWNGLAGDEQYF.

This clonotype has at least ten counts. The chain links TRBV29-1 to TRBJ2-1, with 8 bases aligning to TRBD2. J gave up 10 bases and V 7 bases, and 6 bases lay outside the gene matches. From germline, CDR1 is SQVTM and CDR2 ANQGSEA. This CDR3 is built from 11 residues. In nucleotides, the CDR3 is TGCAGCGGTCATAGCGGGGAGGAGCAGTTCTTC. This translates into CSGHSGEEQFF.

This clonotype has more than one count but fewer than ten. The chain combines TRBV29-1 with TRBJ2-3; a weak D match, TRBD1 (5 bases). The CDR3 extends over 13 amino acids. Per the germline V gene, CDR1 is SQVTM and CDR2 is ANQGSEA. The V gene lost 3 bases and the J gene lost 4 bases, with 11 bases spanning the gap. CDR3 bases: TGCAGCGTTGAGAGGACACTCGCAGATACGCAGTATTTT. Its translation: CSVERTLADTQYF.

The chain carries TRBV20-1 and TRBJ1-6; unclear D gene. V lost 6 bases, J lost 7 bases, and 19 bases lay in between. CDR1 and CDR2 from the germline V gene are DFQATT and SNEGSKA (reference sequence). This CDR3 is built from 15 residues. The CDR3 DNA sequence: TGCAGTGCCAACGAAGGTCCTAATACCAATTCACCCCTCCACTTT. It encodes CSANEGPNTNSPLHF.

A few counts support this clonotype. In DNA form, the CDR3 reads TGTGCCAGCAGCCAAGCAGCCGGGGCCGGAGGATCACCCCTCCACTTT. This gives the protein CASSQAAGAGGSPLHF. This rearrangement joins TRBV14 to TRBJ1-6, with D maybe TRBD1 (5 bases). The CDR3 is 16 amino acids. Germline loops: CDR1 SGHDN, CDR2 FVKESK. Deletions cut 1 base from V and 10 bases from J, with 17 bases between.

This clonotype has at least ten counts. This chain links TRBV7-9 with TRBJ2-3; D is unclear. There are 14 residues in the CDR3. In germline, CDR1 is SEHNR, CDR2 FQNEAQ (reference sequence). V gave up 5 bases and J gave up 0 bases, with 9 bases separating them. CDR3 coding DNA: TGTGCCAGCAGCGCAACCTCTAGCACAGATACGCAGTATTTT. Its translation is CASSATSSTDTQYF.

This clonotype was observed a few times. The genes are TRBV2 and TRBJ1-1; D ambiguous. Deletions cut 2 bases from V and 1 base from J, with 5 bases between. CDR3 length equals 13 residues. Germline lookup yields CDR1 SNHLY and CDR2 FYNNEI. The CDR3 region is CASSELENTEAFF. The CDR3 region has the DNA TGTGCCAGCAGTGAATTGGAGAACACTGAAGCTTTCTTT.

The rearrangement uses TRBV28 and TRBJ2-2, with 9 bases fitting TRBD1. The CDR3 covers 13 residues. Germline CDR1 MDHEN, CDR2 SYDVKM. V lost 7 bases to trimming and J lost 6 bases; unmatched junction nucleotides: 3. Here the CDR3 reads CASTDRGAGELFF. Here the CDR3 DNA reads TGTGCCAGCACCGACAGGGGGGCCGGGGAGCTGTTTTTT.

This clonotype has a handful of counts. V is TRBV30 and J is TRBJ1-1, with 9 bases aligning to TRBD1. This CDR3 is built from 15 residues. The J segment lost 2 bases and the V segment lost 3 bases, leaving 7 bases of the junction unmatched. CDR1 is GTSNPN and CDR2 is SVGIG in the germline V gene (reference sequence). CDR3 in amino acids: CAWRFTGGFNTEAFF. CDR3 nucleotide sequence: TGTGCCTGGAGATTTACAGGGGGCTTCAACACTGAAGCTTTCTTT.

This sequence joins TRBV5-1 and TRBJ2-3; no firm D call. Per germline, CDR1 SGHRS and CDR2 YFSETQ. V was pared by 4 bases and J by 0 bases, with 6 bases between. CDR3 length equals 13 residues. CDR3 DNA sequence: TGCGCCAGCAGCGTAGAAAGCACAGATACGCAGTATTTT. As protein: CASSVESTDTQYF. Full variable domain (missing parts from reference TRBV5-1 and TRBJ2-3): KAGVTQTPRYLIKTRGQQVTLSCSPISGHRSVSWYQQTPGQGLQFLFEYFSETQRNKGNFPGRFSGRQFSNSRSEMNVSTLELGDSALYLCASSVESTDTQYFGPGTRLTVL.

This clonotype has at least ten counts. The chain is built from TRBV6-2 or TRBV6-3 and TRBJ1-5; 8 bases agree with TRBD1. V lost 2 bases and J lost 12; bases outside the gene matches: 6. Germline V gives CDR1 MNHEY, CDR2 SVGEGT. CDR3 size: 13 residues. In DNA form, the CDR3 reads TGTGCCAGCAGTTACCGGGACAGGAATCTCCAGCATTTT. It translates to CASSYRDRNLQHF.

This sequence joins TRBV7-6 and TRBJ2-1; weak D call: TRBD2 (7 bases). The V end was cut by 5 bases, the J end by 0 bases, with 11 bases between. Germline-derived CDR1 and CDR2 are SGHVS and FNYEAQ. The CDR3 spans 15 residues. CDR3 DNA: TGTGCCAGCAGCAGGGGGGGGCTCTCCTACAATGAGCAGTTCTTC. It encodes CASSRGGLSYNEQFF.

There are many counts of this clonotype. V gene TRBV12-3 or TRBV12-4 combines with J gene TRBJ2-3, with unresolved D. CDR3 length: 17 residues. Trimming took off 5 bases at V and 1 base at J, with 19 bases between the two ends. CDR3 loop: CASSPKGRNRGTDTQYF. CDR3 bases: TGTGCCAGCAGTCCCAAAGGTCGGAACCGGGGCACAGATACGCAGTATTTT.

The sample holds many counts of this clonotype. The chain links TRBV10-3 to TRBJ2-7, with D possibly matching TRBD1 (6 bases). Trimming removed 0 bases at V and 12 bases at J, with 18 bases between. The germline CDR1 and CDR2 sequences are ENHRY and SYGVKD. CDR3 size: 14 residues. Here the CDR3 DNA reads TGTGCCATCAGTGAGTCGGAGCAGGGGAGCCCCCGGTACTTC. This codes for CAISESEQGSPRYF.

The chain combines TRBV4-1 with TRBJ2-3; D gene uncertain. Germline V gives CDR1 MGHRA, CDR2 YSYEKL. V dropped 0 bases and J dropped 7 bases, with 11 bases sitting between them. The CDR3 totals 14 residues. CDR3 amino acids: CASSQEEVGNTQYF. Here the CDR3 DNA reads TGCGCCAGCAGCCAAGAAGAGGTTGGGAATACGCAGTATTTT.

This clonotype has just a few counts. The rearrangement links TRBV29-1 to TRBJ2-2; 8 bases line up with TRBD1. This CDR3 comprises 13 residues. The germline CDR1 and CDR2 sequences are SQVTM and ANQGSEA. Trimming cost V 5 bases and J 13 bases; bases outside gene matches: 12. The CDR3 region is CSVKPPTGAGLFF. CDR3 DNA sequence: TGCAGCGTTAAGCCCCCGACAGGGGCAGGGCTGTTTTTT.

This chain links TRBV18 with TRBJ1-5, with a weak D call TRBD1 (5 bases). This CDR3 is built from 13 residues. V shed 6 bases and J shed 1 base, with 7 bases lying between them. CDR1 and CDR2 (germline): KGHSH, LQKENI. This CDR3 reads CASSGLSNQPQHF. The CDR3 DNA reads as TGTGCCAGCTCGGGGCTAAGCAATCAGCCCCAGCATTTT.

J is TRBJ1-1 and V is TRBV13, with D hard to call. Trimming left V 9 bases short and J 0 bases short, with 5 bases between. The CDR3 covers 11 residues. CDR1 and CDR2 from the germline V gene are PRHDT and FYEKMQ (reference sequence). The CDR3 protein is CARNMNTEAFF. DNA for the CDR3: TGTGCCAGGAACATGAACACTGAAGCTTTCTTT.

This clonotype was recorded at least ten times. The J gene is TRBJ1-5, the V gene TRBV6-2 or TRBV6-3; D might be TRBD1 (6 bases). CDR3 length: 17 residues. V was clipped by 0 bases and J by 5 bases, with 17 bases between them. In germline, CDR1 is MNHEY, CDR2 SVGEGT. Here the CDR3 reads CASSYSSQGGRYQPQHF. CDR3 nucleotide sequence: TGTGCCAGCAGTTACTCGAGTCAAGGGGGTCGATATCAGCCCCAGCATTTT.

The genes are TRBV12-3 or TRBV12-4 and TRBJ2-1, with 8 positions matching TRBD2. The CDR3 has 16 residues. V lost 4 bases to trimming and J lost 8 bases; unmatched junction nucleotides: 13. The CDR3 loop is CASSSGRYYGGDEQFF. CDR3 bases: TGTGCCAGCAGTTCTGGCAGGTATTACGGGGGGGATGAGCAGTTCTTC.

This clonotype was seen more than once but under ten times. The V gene is TRBV20-1, the J gene TRBJ2-5; no firm D call. Germline assignment: CDR1 DFQATT and CDR2 SNEGSKA (reference sequence). V lost 3 bases and J lost 0, with 5 bases in between. The CDR3 totals 12 residues. CDR3 in amino acids: CSASRDQETQYF. CDR3 coding DNA: TGCAGTGCTAGTAGGGACCAAGAGACCCAGTACTTC.